One sample yielded the 25 T cell receptor beta chains listed below, sequenced in a study of blood T cell repertoires in COVID-19. Clones were read by immunoSEQ multiplex PCR, and TCRdb kept only the in-frame ones, dropping some. The sample lists a few hundred thousand clones, 65% to 85% occurring once. Sequenced sample: PBMCs or T cells enriched from blood (not recorded which). These receptors were obtained from a woman in her forties who had recovered from COVID-19.

This chain links TRBV11-3 with TRBJ2-7; TRBD2 matches 8 bases. Germline lookup yields CDR1 SGHNT and CDR2 YENEEA. V trimming: 2 bases; J trimming: 1 base; junction bases outside the gene matches: 1. The CDR3 contains 14 residues. The CDR3 loop is CASSLSGGSYEQYV. DNA for the CDR3: TGTGCCAGCAGCTTAAGCGGGGGTTCCTACGAGCAGTACGTC.

This clone was seen only a few times. The J gene is TRBJ1-5, the V gene TRBV28; TRBD1 agrees at 8 bases. This CDR3 is built from 16 residues. V lost 5 bases to trimming and J lost 0 bases; unmatched junction nucleotides: 6. CDR1 and CDR2 from the germline V gene are MDHEN and SYDVKM. CDR3 DNA: TGTGCCAGCAGTGAAACAGGGGGATATAGCAATCAGCCCCAGCATTTT. As protein: CASSETGGYSNQPQHF. Based on the CDR3 plus reference TRBV28 and TRBJ1-5, the full variable domain is DVKVTQSSRYLVKRTGEKVFLECVQDMDHENMFWYRQDPGLGLRLIYFSYDVKMKEKGDIPEGYSVSREKKERFSLILESASTNQTSMYLCASSETGGYSNQPQHFGDGTRLSIL.

This chain joins TRBV28 and TRBJ1-4; no reliable D call. This CDR3 region has 13 residues. V was shortened by 3 bases and J by 7 bases, with 9 bases between the two germline ends. CDR1 is MDHEN and CDR2 is SYDVKM in the germline V gene. CDR3 sequence (DNA): TGTGCCAGCAGTTTGCGACGGGTTGAAAAACTGTTTTTT. Protein sequence: CASSLRRVEKLFF.

This chain joins TRBV30 and TRBJ1-1; 7 bases are shared with TRBD1. Germline values: CDR1 GTSNPN, CDR2 SVGIG (reference sequence). V gave up 1 base and J gave up 3 bases; unmatched junction bases: 8. The CDR3 contains 15 residues. The CDR3 sequence: CAWSGLQGWDTEAFF. CDR3 bases: TGTGCCTGGAGTGGCCTACAGGGGTGGGACACTGAAGCTTTCTTT.

The chain uses TRBV4-3 and TRBJ2-5; D may be TRBD1 (6 bases). Germline V lookup: CDR1 LGHNA, CDR2 YSLEER. The CDR3 is 16 amino acids. The V and J ends lost 5 bases and 5 bases respectively, with 21 bases between them. This chain's CDR3 is CASSKNSPGVWETQYF. DNA of the CDR3: TGCGCCAGCAGCAAAAACTCGCCAGGGGTGTGGGAGACCCAGTACTTC.

In this sample, this clone turned up once. The V call is TRBV19, the J call TRBJ2-3; possible D gene TRBD2, 5 bases. Germline-derived CDR1 and CDR2 are LNHDA and SQIVND (reference sequence). V was shortened by 3 bases and J by 3 bases, with 10 bases between the two germline ends. The CDR3 is 14 residues long. DNA of the CDR3: TGTGCCAGTAGTATTGAGTTAGCGACAGATACGCAGTATTTT. Its translation is CASSIELATDTQYF.

The V and J genes are TRBV9 and TRBJ1-2, with a possible D match to TRBD1 (5 bases). Looked up from germline, CDR1 is SGDLS and CDR2 is YYNGEE. With 2 bases removed from V and 5 bases from J, the gap between germline ends came to 10 bases. The CDR3 is made up of 13 amino acids. CDR3: CASSVEGRYGYTF. Here the CDR3 DNA reads TGTGCCAGCAGCGTTGAGGGGAGGTATGGCTACACCTTC.

This chain joins TRBV4-1 and TRBJ2-2, with TRBD2 matching 7 bases. Germline V lookup: CDR1 MGHRA, CDR2 YSYEKL. V trimming: 6 bases; J trimming: 1 base; junction bases outside the gene matches: 8. This CDR3 spans 16 amino acids. The CDR3 sequence: CASRPWGLKNTGELFF. The CDR3 region has the DNA TGCGCCAGCAGGCCTTGGGGACTAAAGAACACCGGGGAGCTGTTTTTT.

The chain has TRBV10-2 and TRBJ1-5; 8 nucleotides align to TRBD1. The CDR3 sequence is 13 residues long. The ends lost 4 bases at V and 4 bases at J; junction bases unmatched: 0. Germline loops: CDR1 WSHSY, CDR2 SAAADI. The CDR3 protein is CASSGQGNQPQHF. CDR3 nucleotides: TGCGCCAGCAGTGGACAGGGGAATCAGCCCCAGCATTTT.

The chain has TRBV4-2 and TRBJ2-6; D might be TRBD2 (6 bases). The germline V gene encodes CDR1 LGHNA and CDR2 YNFKEQ. The V gene lost 1 base and the J gene lost 2 bases, with 21 bases spanning the gap. The CDR3 runs 20 residues. The DNA for the CDR3 is TGTGCCAGCAGCCAAGTCGCGCGGTCCGGGGGAGCCGCTGGGGCCAACGTCCTGACTTTC. Translated, it gives CASSQVARSGGAAGANVLTF.

This clone has a single count. V gene TRBV10-3 combines with J gene TRBJ2-1; tentatively, D is TRBD2 (5 bases). This CDR3 is built from 12 residues. Germline V gives CDR1 ENHRY, CDR2 SYGVKD. V dropped 9 bases and J dropped 0 bases, with 6 bases sitting between them. The CDR3 region is CAIGSSYNEQFF. CDR3 coding DNA: TGTGCCATAGGGAGCTCCTACAATGAGCAGTTCTTC.

This rearrangement joins TRBV24-1 to TRBJ1-2; tentatively, D is TRBD1 (6 bases). V gave up 3 bases and J gave up 5 bases, with 15 bases separating them. Germline V gene data show CDR1 as KGHDR and CDR2 as SFDVKD. CDR3 length: 15 amino acids. The CDR3 DNA sequence: TGTGCCACCAGTGATACAGCAGGGGATCCATATGGCTACACCTTC. Its translation is CATSDTAGDPYGYTF.

The chain uses TRBV7-9 and TRBJ2-2; 8 nucleotides match TRBD1. CDR1 is SEHNR, CDR2 FQNEAQ, per germline (reference sequence). This CDR3 contains 15 residues. Unmatched junction bases numbered 7, after V lost 6 bases and J lost 4 bases. The CDR3 region has the DNA TGTGCCAGCAGGTCGAGGACAGGGAGCACCGGGGAGCTGTTTTTT. Amino acids: CASRSRTGSTGELFF. Drawing the rest from reference TRBV7-9 and TRBJ2-2, the complete variable domain is DTGVSQNPRHKITKRGQNVTFRCDPISEHNRLYWYRQTLGQGPEFLTYFQNEAQLEKSRLLSDRFSAERPKGSFSTLEIQRTEQGDSAMYLCASRSRTGSTGELFFGEGSRLTVL.

The rearrangement uses TRBV28 and TRBJ2-2, with 12 bases fitting TRBD2. Germline lookup yields CDR1 MDHEN and CDR2 SYDVKM. The trim removed 0 bases at V and 6 bases at J, leaving 5 bases unmatched. There are 17 residues in the CDR3. In nucleotides, the CDR3 is TGTGCCAGCAGTTTATGGTCACTAGCGGGAGGTTCCGGGGAGCTGTTTTTT. Its protein is CASSLWSLAGGSGELFF.

In its sample, this clone was seen once. This rearrangement joins TRBV7-6 to TRBJ2-4; 7 nucleotides agree with TRBD2. Germline CDR1 SGHVS, CDR2 FNYEAQ. J gave up 6 bases and V 5 bases, and 1 base lay outside the gene matches. The CDR3 spans 12 residues. CDR3 amino acids: CASSPGGNIQYF. In DNA form, the CDR3 reads TGTGCCAGCAGCCCGGGGGGAAACATTCAGTACTTC.

This clone was observed a handful of times. The V gene is TRBV5-1, the J gene TRBJ1-2; unclear D gene. The length of the CDR3 is 12 residues. Germline V gene sequence: CDR1 SGHRS, CDR2 YFSETQ. V was shortened by 2 bases and J by 6 bases, with 8 bases between the two germline ends. The CDR3 sequence is CASSLQMDGYTF. In nucleotides, the CDR3 is TGCGCCAGCAGCTTACAAATGGATGGCTACACCTTC.

The J gene is TRBJ2-5, the V gene TRBV5-1, with D perhaps matching TRBD1 (5 bases). V shed 1 base and J shed 3 bases, with 13 bases lying between them. CDR3 length: 15 amino acids. CDR1 SGHRS and CDR2 YFSETQ come from the germline V gene. The CDR3 DNA reads TGCGCCAGCAGCTTGAGGGGCAGAACAGAAGAGACCCAGTACTTC. This codes for CASSLRGRTEETQYF.

V usage is TRBV2 and J usage is TRBJ1-4, with D possibly matching TRBD1 (6 bases). This CDR3 region has 16 residues. With 6 bases removed from V and 8 bases from J, the gap between germline ends came to 22 bases. Germline-derived CDR1 and CDR2 are SNHLY and FYNNEI. CDR3 sequence (DNA): TGTGCCAGCAGCATAGGACTCGGGACAATACCAGAAAAACTGTTTTTT. It encodes CASSIGLGTIPEKLFF.

The chain recombines TRBV28 with TRBJ1-5, with D possibly matching TRBD1 (5 bases). CDR1 is MDHEN and CDR2 is SYDVKM in the germline V gene. V was pared by 3 bases and J by 0 bases, with 15 bases between. The CDR3 length is 17 residues. This CDR3 is CASSLTDRAPSNQPQHF. In DNA, the CDR3 is TGTGCCAGCAGTTTGACAGACAGAGCTCCTAGCAATCAGCCCCAGCATTTT.

The V and J genes are TRBV5-4 and TRBJ1-1; 9 bases match TRBD1. J lost 11 bases, V lost 4 bases, and 12 bases had no gene match. The CDR3 length is 14 residues. Germline CDR1 reads SGHNT; CDR2 reads YYREEE (reference sequence). DNA of the CDR3: TGTGCCAGCAGCACTTTTCTTCCCGGGACAGGGGCTTTCTTT. It specifies CASSTFLPGTGAFF.

V and J are TRBV19 and TRBJ1-2; TRBD1 aligns across 7 bases. The V and J ends lost 4 bases and 2 bases, in that order; junction bases with no gene match: 7. The CDR3 is 15 amino acids. Germline V gene lookup returns CDR1 LNHDA and CDR2 SQIVND (reference sequence). CDR3 sequence (DNA): TGTGCCAGTAGTACCAGGGGACAGTACAACTATGGCTACACCTTC. Protein: CASSTRGQYNYGYTF.

This clone was picked up one time. V gene TRBV5-1 combines with J gene TRBJ1-4, with 9 bases fitting TRBD1. CDR3 length equals 14 residues. Germline trimming cut 4 bases from V and 8 bases from J; bases unmatched to any gene: 6. Germline CDR1 SGHRS, CDR2 YFSETQ. CDR3 sequence: CASSHMGQGEKLFF. CDR3 in DNA: TGCGCCAGCAGCCATATGGGACAGGGAGAAAAACTGTTTTTT.

This clone has just one count. This chain joins TRBV6-1 and TRBJ1-5; D unresolved. The CDR3 spans 14 residues. V was shortened by 1 base and J by 2 bases, with 6 bases between the two germline ends. Looked up from germline, CDR1 is MNHNS and CDR2 is SASEGT. In DNA, the CDR3 is TGTGCCAGCAGTGAAGTTCGGGGCAATCAGCCCCAGCATTTT. It specifies CASSEVRGNQPQHF.

CDR3 nucleotide sequence: TGTGCCAGCAGCCAAAGAGTCAATCAGCCCCAGCATTTT. It is translated as CASSQRVNQPQHF. The J gene is TRBJ1-5, the V gene TRBV4-2; D not resolved. The CDR3 is 13 residues long. Trimming left V 2 bases short and J 3 bases short, with 5 bases between. Germline CDR1 LGHNA, CDR2 YNFKEQ.

The chain has TRBV29-1 and TRBJ2-1; a weak D match, TRBD2 (6 bases). This CDR3 spans 14 amino acids. V lost 4 bases to trimming and J lost 7 bases, with 17 bases between them. The germline V gene encodes CDR1 SQVTM and CDR2 ANQGSEA. The CDR3 DNA is TGCAGCGTTGTTTTGGCGGGAAGGCGGAATGAGCAGTTCTTC. Translation: CSVVLAGRRNEQFF.